The sequence of this T cell receptor (beta chain) was determined in a study of T cell changes during pregnancy in multiple sclerosis (dated by TCRdb to the late 2010s). Regarding the complete study: Changes in the T cell repertoire over the course of pregnancy were examined in this study in women with multiple sclerosis.

Measured from the cysteine to the phenylalanine, the CDR3 is 14 residues long. Of all the DNA, just the CDR3 is kept, 42 bases in frame from base 1. CDR1 MDHEN and CDR2 SYDVKM are derived from the germline V gene. Cut back by 7 bases and 4 bases, the V and J ends lie 17 bases apart. Turning to this clone: Its antigen is still unknown. No base qualities exist here, and no much larger clone lies one base off it.

Library prep was done by the immunoSEQ multiplex PCR assay. Not all clones reach the TCRdb copy of this immuneACCESS table, which keeps in-frame sequences only. Checked studies attribute under half of the gap to unresolved V genes and leave the rest unexplained. Within this sample are tens of thousands of clones, with roughly 93% of them counted one time only. The ten largest account for around 0.86% of the sample. The chain is encoded by TRBV28 joined to TRBJ2-7, with the identity of the D gene unclear. The clonotype originates from a female donor with multiple sclerosis, enrolled in a pregnancy study. This specimen consisted of peripheral blood, obtained in the third trimester of pregnancy. The DNA sequence is TGTGCCAGCACCGACTGGTCAAGGTCGTACGAGCAGTACTTC. This translates into CASTDWSRSYEQYF.